This section outlines one TCR beta chain sequence together with its context. The sample holds a few counts of this clonotype. The specificity of this receptor is unknown. Base qualities are not at hand, and no much larger clone is one base apart. CDR1 and CDR2, per the germline V gene, are LGHNA and YNFKEQ. Relative to germline, V is 6 bases shorter and J is 3 bases shorter, with 14 bases between their ends. There are 14 amino acids in the CDR3, from cysteine to phenylalanine inclusive. Only the CDR3 part of the read is kept: 42 bases, read in frame from the first base. The data derive from a study of response to subunit inactivated influenza vaccine (dated by TCRdb to 2016 to 2019). At the level of the whole study: The study used deep quantitative T cell receptor repertoire profiling to track responses to a trivalent subunit inactivated influenza vaccine. The full study reports these points: It was suggested by the authors that each seasonal influenza vaccination may recruit only a limited number of new T cells.

The receptor library was made with RT-PCR. TCRdb lists the instrument as Illumina HiSeq 2500. The public reads were run again by TCRdb, first through fastp at Q25 and then through MiXCR, and only productive beta chains were kept. Each record represents a unique CDR3 protein, reported with the most common genes and DNA among its rows. The sample contains roughly 500,000 distinct CDR3 sequences, approximately 16% of them found a single time. The ten largest clones add up to roughly 3.1% of the sample. The chain is encoded by TRBV4-2 joined to TRBJ2-5, and possibly TRBD2, on 5 matching bases. The TCR originated in a man between 50 and 69 years old who received an inactivated influenza vaccine. Donor details come from another sample of the same person, matched by shared clones. The sample in question was CD4+ T cells sorted from PBMCs, obtained around 25 months after vaccination. The CDR3 protein sequence reads: CASSGGGSKETQYF. The nucleotide sequence is TGTGCCAGCAGTGGAGGAGGTAGCAAAGAGACCCAGTACTTC.